The 15 T cell receptor beta chains below come from one sample, sequenced in a study of identical twins. One entry per CDR3 protein results from TCRdb running MiXCR on the 5' RACE reads. The sample records hundreds of thousands of distinct CDR3 sequences, about 20% being singletons. This same sample was also part of a study on T cells expressing NK-cell markers.

Sequencing was performed on PBMCs. The source of these receptors is a young woman in good health.

The table lists this clonotype with a few counts. The chain carries TRBV20-1 and TRBJ1-4; possibly TRBD1 for D (5 bases). V was pared by 2 bases and J by 14 bases, with 18 bases between. Germline V gene sequence: CDR1 DFQATT, CDR2 SNEGSKA (reference sequence). CDR3 length: 13 amino acids. CDR3 residues: CSARPRDLRGLFF. In DNA, the CDR3 is TGCAGTGCTAGACCCAGGGACCTGAGAGGGCTGTTTTTT.

The chain links TRBV11-2 to TRBJ1-6; 10 bases agree with TRBD1. This CDR3 is 16 amino acids long. V lost 5 bases and J lost 9; bases outside the gene matches: 10. The germline V gene has CDR1 SGHAT and CDR2 FQNNGV. In DNA form, the CDR3 reads TGTGCCAGCAGCCCCCCGACAGGGGGCCGGTCTTCACCCCTCCACTTT. Protein: CASSPPTGGRSSPLHF.

This clonotype has just a few counts. V is TRBV12-3 or TRBV12-4 and J is TRBJ2-1; D uncertain. Trimming removed 8 bases at V and 1 base at J, with 15 bases between. CDR3 size: 15 residues. CDR3 nucleotide sequence: TGTGCCAGCGAACCCCATGGCGGATCCTACAATGAGCAGTTCTTC. Translating gives CASEPHGGSYNEQFF.

V and J are TRBV12-3 or TRBV12-4 and TRBJ2-5, with D perhaps matching TRBD1 (6 bases). Trimming removed 4 bases from V and 0 bases from J, with 9 bases in between. The CDR3 runs to 14 residues. The CDR3 coding sequence is TGTGCCAGCAGTTGGGGGCTTAACCAAGAGACCCAGTACTTC. Amino acids: CASSWGLNQETQYF.

The table lists this clonotype with a few counts. The chain has TRBV6-2 or TRBV6-3 and TRBJ2-7, with a weak D call TRBD2 (6 bases). CDR3 length: 16 residues. In germline, CDR1 is MNHEY, CDR2 SVGEGT. Trimming left V 6 bases short and J 2 bases short, with 20 bases between. As DNA, the CDR3 is TGTGCCAGCAGGGGGATTCGGGACTCTTCCCCCTACGAGCAGTACTTC. Translation: CASRGIRDSSPYEQYF.

This clonotype was seen more than once but under ten times. The rearrangement uses TRBV13 and TRBJ2-7, with TRBD1 identical over 7 bases. This CDR3 is 15 amino acids long. With V trimmed by 2 bases and J by 5 bases, 9 bases remained unmatched. Germline-derived CDR1 and CDR2 are PRHDT and FYEKMQ (reference sequence). This chain's CDR3 is CASSLLQGPANEQYF. DNA of the CDR3: TGTGCCAGCAGCTTATTACAGGGGCCAGCCAACGAGCAGTACTTC.

Ten or more counts support this clonotype. The CDR3 DNA sequence: TGCAGCGTTACTAAGTATAATTCACCCCTCCACTTT. Protein: CSVTKYNSPLHF. The chain employs TRBV29-1 and TRBJ1-6, with D uncertain. V lost 5 bases, J lost 4 bases, and 6 bases lay in between. This CDR3 is built from 12 residues. Germline V lookup: CDR1 SQVTM, CDR2 ANQGSEA.

The rearrangement joins TRBV27 to TRBJ2-7, with D perhaps matching TRBD1 (6 bases). The CDR3 extends over 15 amino acids. Germline V lookup: CDR1 MNHEY, CDR2 SMNVEV (reference sequence). Trimming took off 6 bases at V and 2 bases at J, with 17 bases between the two ends. The chain's CDR3 is CASSLGGPPPYEQYF. The CDR3 bases are TGTGCCAGCAGCCTAGGGGGTCCTCCCCCCTACGAGCAGTACTTC.

CDR3 bases: TGTGCCAGCATGAGACAGGGTGCGGACGAGCAGTACTTC. Translation: CASMRQGADEQYF. The chain links TRBV12-3 or TRBV12-4 to TRBJ2-7, with 7 bases that match TRBD1. This CDR3 region has 13 residues. Unmatched junction bases numbered 8, after V lost 7 bases and J lost 5 bases.

This clonotype showed up just a few times. The chain has TRBV9 and TRBJ2-5, with 14 positions matching TRBD2. The V gene's germline CDR1 is SGDLS and CDR2 YYNGEE. Unmatched junction bases numbered 9, after V lost 6 bases and J lost 2 bases. This CDR3 is 17 amino acids long. For the CDR3, the DNA is TGTGCCAGCACCGCAGGACTAGCGGGGGGTACACAAGAGACCCAGTACTTC. Its translation: CASTAGLAGGTQETQYF.

This clonotype was seen more than once but under ten times. The chain links TRBV7-9 to TRBJ2-4; 11 bases line up with TRBD2. The CDR3 is 16 residues long. J gave up 4 bases and V 1 base, and 3 bases lay outside the gene matches. The germline gives CDR1 SEHNR, CDR2 FQNEAQ (reference sequence). CDR3: CASSLVAGGPKNIQYF. DNA for the CDR3: TGTGCCAGCAGCTTAGTAGCGGGAGGGCCAAAAAACATTCAGTACTTC.

The chain carries TRBV7-2 and TRBJ2-5; D is possibly TRBD2 (5 bases). CDR3 length: 15 residues. Germline CDR1 reads SGHTA; CDR2 reads FQGNSA. V gave up 1 base and J gave up 1 base, with 10 bases separating them. CDR3 coding DNA: TGTGCCAGCAGCTTAGGGGAGCGGTCCCAAGAGACCCAGTACTTC. This gives the protein CASSLGERSQETQYF.

This clonotype was seen a handful of times. The chain has TRBV7-9 and TRBJ2-7; TRBD1 matches at 9 bases. The CDR3 has 14 amino acids. Trimming took 4 bases from V and 6 from J; bases not matched to a gene: 7. Germline V gene sequence: CDR1 SEHNR, CDR2 FQNEAQ (reference sequence). The CDR3, as DNA: TGTGCCAGCAGCTCTCCGGGACAGGGAGGCGAGCAGTACTTC. This sequence encodes CASSSPGQGGEQYF.

This clonotype was recorded a few times. This chain connects TRBV9 to TRBJ1-2; D call uncertain. From germline, CDR1 is SGDLS and CDR2 YYNGEE. Deletions cut 4 bases from V and 3 bases from J, with 10 bases between. This CDR3 region has 13 residues. Written as DNA, the CDR3 is TGTGCCAGCAGCAGGCCGGGGTACTATGGCTACACCTTC. Translation: CASSRPGYYGYTF.

The rearrangement joins TRBV13 to TRBJ2-1; D is undetermined. The CDR3 totals 14 residues. Trimming cost V 3 bases and J 8 bases, with 14 bases left between them. Germline V gene data show CDR1 as PRHDT and CDR2 as FYEKMQ (reference sequence). The CDR3 reads CASSFEAAVDEQFF. DNA for the CDR3: TGTGCCAGCAGCTTTGAGGCGGCAGTAGATGAGCAGTTCTTC.